This TCR beta chain was profiled in a study of T-cell memory formation after mild COVID-19. This CDR3 has 17 residues. Germline V gives CDR1 SQVTM, CDR2 ANQGSEA. V trimming: 0 bases; J trimming: 0 bases; junction bases outside the gene matches: 8. TCRdb used MiXCR to reprocess the 5' RACE reads, holding one entry per CDR3 protein. The sample consists of over 10,000 distinct CDR3 sequences, more than 12% of them appearing once. Sequencing input: PBMCs or a T cell subset sorted from them (not recorded which). The J gene is TRBJ2-1, the V gene TRBV29-1; 7 bases agree with TRBD1. The sequence was collected from a man younger than 30 who had mild COVID-19 (a few samples of this study predate the infection). Cell type and time point are not known. The CDR3 DNA follows: TGCAGCGTTGAAGAGGGCCGGGGACAGAGCTCCTACAATGAGCAGTTCTTC. As protein: CSVEEGRGQSSYNEQFF.